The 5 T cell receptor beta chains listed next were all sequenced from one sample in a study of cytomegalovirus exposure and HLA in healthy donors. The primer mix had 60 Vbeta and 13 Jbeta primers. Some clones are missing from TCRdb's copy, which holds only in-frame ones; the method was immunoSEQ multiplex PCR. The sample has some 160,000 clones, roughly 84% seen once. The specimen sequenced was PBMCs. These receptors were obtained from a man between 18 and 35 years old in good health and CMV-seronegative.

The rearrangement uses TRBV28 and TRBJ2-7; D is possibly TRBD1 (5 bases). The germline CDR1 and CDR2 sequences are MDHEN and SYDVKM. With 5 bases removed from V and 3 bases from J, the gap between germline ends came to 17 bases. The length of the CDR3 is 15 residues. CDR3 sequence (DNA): TGTGCCAGCAGTCCCTACCGATCTGACAGCTACGAGCAGTACTTC. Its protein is CASSPYRSDSYEQYF.

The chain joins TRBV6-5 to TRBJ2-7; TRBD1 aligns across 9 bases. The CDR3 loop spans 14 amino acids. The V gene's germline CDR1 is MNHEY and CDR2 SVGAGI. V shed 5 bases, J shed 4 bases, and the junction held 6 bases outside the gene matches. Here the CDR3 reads CASSAGTGQYEQYF. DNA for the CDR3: TGTGCCAGCAGTGCGGGGACAGGGCAGTACGAGCAGTACTTC.

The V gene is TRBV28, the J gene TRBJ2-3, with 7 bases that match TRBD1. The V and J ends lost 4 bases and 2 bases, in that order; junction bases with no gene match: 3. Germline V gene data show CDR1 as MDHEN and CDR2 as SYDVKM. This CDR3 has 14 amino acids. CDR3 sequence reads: CASSSGGNTDTQYF. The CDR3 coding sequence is TGTGCCAGCAGTTCAGGGGGAAACACAGATACGCAGTATTTT.

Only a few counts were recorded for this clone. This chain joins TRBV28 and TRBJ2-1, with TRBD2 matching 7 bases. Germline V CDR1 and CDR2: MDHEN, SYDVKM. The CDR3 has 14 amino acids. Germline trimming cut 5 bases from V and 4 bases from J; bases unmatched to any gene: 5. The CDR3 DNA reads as TGTGCCAGCAGTGGGGAGGGAACGTACAATGAGCAGTTCTTC. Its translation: CASSGEGTYNEQFF.

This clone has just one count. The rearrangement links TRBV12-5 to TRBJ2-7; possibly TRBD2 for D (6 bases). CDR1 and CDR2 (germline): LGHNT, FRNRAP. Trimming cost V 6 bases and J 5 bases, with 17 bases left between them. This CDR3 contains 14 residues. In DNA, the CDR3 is TGTGCTAGTGGACGTGGGGAGGAGTTCAACGAGCAGTACTTC. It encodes CASGRGEEFNEQYF.